This is a list of T cell receptor beta chains from one sample in a study of blood T cell repertoires in COVID-19. TCRdb's copy holds only in-frame clones and misses some; the assay was immunoSEQ multiplex PCR. The sample lists a few hundred thousand clones, roughly nine tenths occurring once. The sample consisted of PBMCs or T cells enriched from blood (not recorded which). These receptor sequences come from a man between 18 and 35 years old who had recovered from COVID-19. The CDR3 runs from the conserved cysteine through the conserved F or W. D genes are given only for firm matches. Size values are once, few and many counts, or a class for expanded clones, and some rows have none.

clone size,D gene,V gene,CDR3 length,J gene,CDR3 protein,CDR3 DNA
-,-,TRBV13,13,TRBJ2-7,CASSLDRSYEQYF,TGTGCCAGCAGCTTAGACAGGTCCTACGAGCAGTACTTC
-,TRBD2,TRBV4-1,19,TRBJ2-1,CASSQGTSGSKSSYNEQFF,TGCGCCAGCAGCCAAGGGACTAGCGGGAGTAAAAGCTCCTACAATGAGCAGTTCTTC
few,TRBD2,TRBV4-2,15,TRBJ2-7,CASSQDSGRAYEQYF,TGTGCCAGCAGCCAAGATAGCGGGAGGGCCTACGAGCAGTACTTC
-,TRBD1,TRBV19,14,TRBJ2-5,CASRRDRGIETQYF,TGTGCCAGTAGAAGGGACAGGGGGATAGAGACCCAGTACTTC
-,-,TRBV28,12,TRBJ2-7,CASSLLYYEQYF,TGTGCCAGCAGTCTCTTATACTACGAGCAGTACTTC
-,TRBD1,TRBV5-1,13,TRBJ1-2,CASSFTGGYGYTF,TGCGCCAGCAGCTTTACAGGGGGCTATGGCTACACCTTC
-,-,TRBV20-1,11,TRBJ2-1,CSAKDLSVQFF,TGCAGTGCTAAAGATCTAAGCGTACAGTTCTTC
few,TRBD2,TRBV3-1/TRBV3-2,16,TRBJ2-3,CASSPRLAESTDTQYF,TGTGCCAGCAGTCCAAGGCTAGCGGAGTCCACAGATACGCAGTATTTT
once,-,TRBV9,14,TRBJ2-3,CATALTPETDTQYF,TGTGCCACCGCCCTTACCCCCGAGACAGATACGCAGTATTTT
-,TRBD1,TRBV6-1,15,TRBJ1-3,CASSERTGAGNTIYF,TGTGCCAGCAGTGAAAGGACAGGGGCTGGAAACACCATATATTTT
-,-,TRBV29-1,15,TRBJ1-2,CSVTRSGGATKGYTF,TGCAGCGTTACCCGATCGGGGGGCGCAACTAAGGGCTACACCTTC
few,-,TRBV6-2/TRBV6-3,13,TRBJ2-3,CASSLFQGDTQYF,TGTGCCAGCAGTTTATTCCAGGGGGATACGCAGTATTTT
-,-,TRBV6-5,13,TRBJ1-2,CASTNLQGRGYTF,TGTGCCAGCACCAACCTACAGGGCCGCGGCTACACCTTC
-,-,TRBV19,15,TRBJ1-6,CASSAGSSYNSPLHF,TGTGCCAGTAGTGCCGGGAGCTCCTATAATTCACCCCTCCACTTT
-,TRBD1,TRBV4-1,15,TRBJ2-7,CASSLGQGSSYEQYF,TGCGCCAGCAGCCTTGGACAGGGGAGCTCCTACGAGCAGTACTTC